This TCR beta chain was sequenced during a study of early T cells in non-severe SARS-CoV-2 infection. This clonotype was seen only a few times. TCRdb re-called the 5' RACE reads through MiXCR, storing one row per CDR3 protein. The table lists about 29,000 distinct CDR3 sequences, 4% to 5.5% of them singletons. Per germline, CDR1 MNHEY and CDR2 SVGAGI. V lost 7 bases, J lost 1 base, and 4 bases lay in between. The CDR3 spans 11 residues. V is TRBV6-5 and J is TRBJ1-1, with D uncertain. The TCR originated in an adult who was a healthcare worker with PCR-confirmed SARS-CoV-2 infection or an uninfected control (not recorded which). Sequencing input: whole blood. CDR3 sequence: CASIQNTEAFF. In DNA form, the CDR3 reads TGTGCCAGCATCCAGAACACTGAAGCTTTCTTT.